One sample yielded the 22 T cell receptor beta chains listed below, sequenced in a study of control samples from healthy donors and cancer patients. TCRdb keeps only in-frame clones here, not all; method: immunoSEQ multiplex PCR. The table lists over 150,000 clones, roughly 94% of them singletons, with around 6.1% in the top ten. What was sequenced was blood. The receptor source for this set is a man between 40 and 49 years old in good health.

The gene calls are TRBV24-1 and TRBJ2-1, with D perhaps given as TRBD1 or TRBD2 (6 bases each). The CDR3 covers 16 residues. Germline loops: CDR1 KGHDR, CDR2 SFDVKD. The germline V and J ends were trimmed by 1 base and 1 base, with 10 bases remaining between them. In DNA, the CDR3 is TGTGCCACCAGTGATTTTGAGGGGGGTTCCTACAATGAGCAGTTCTTC. Protein product: CATSDFEGGSYNEQFF.

V gene TRBV24-1 combines with J gene TRBJ1-2, with 7 bases that match TRBD1. CDR1 is KGHDR, CDR2 SFDVKD, per germline. With 4 bases clipped from V and 8 bases from J, the junction kept 9 bases outside the gene matches. The length of the CDR3 is 14 residues. The DNA for the CDR3 is TGTGCCACCAGTGACAGTACAGGGGCGGAGGGCTACACCTTC. Its translation is CATSDSTGAEGYTF.

This clone appeared once. CDR3 amino acids: CASSPRQETQYF. For the CDR3, the DNA is TGTGCCAGCTCACCGCGCCAAGAGACCCAGTACTTC. The gene calls are TRBV18 and TRBJ2-5; D is ambiguous. Germline V gene sequence: CDR1 KGHSH, CDR2 LQKENI. V shed 3 bases and J shed 1 base, with 3 bases lying between them. This CDR3 spans 12 amino acids.

The chain has TRBV30 and TRBJ2-2; D may be TRBD1 (5 bases). Germline assignment: CDR1 GTSNPN and CDR2 SVGIG (reference sequence). V gave up 3 bases and J gave up 2 bases, with 13 bases separating them. CDR3 length: 15 amino acids. CDR3 nucleotide sequence: TGTGCCTGGAGGGTTGGACATCTAAACACCGGGGAGCTGTTTTTT. This encodes CAWRVGHLNTGELFF.

The chain couples TRBV7-8 to TRBJ1-2, with D tentatively TRBD1 (5 bases). CDR3 size: 14 residues. Trimming shortened V by 6 bases and J by 2 bases, and 13 bases separated the two germline ends. Germline CDR1 SGHVS, CDR2 FQNEAQ. CDR3 coding DNA: TGTGCCAGCAGGGCGACAGCGTCGAACTATGGCTACACCTTC. Amino acid sequence: CASRATASNYGYTF.

The chain links TRBV7-7 to TRBJ2-7; 12 bases map to TRBD1. There are 17 residues in the CDR3. From germline, CDR1 is SSHAT and CDR2 FNYEAQ (reference sequence). The trim removed 5 bases at V and 3 bases at J, leaving 11 bases unmatched. The CDR3 is CASSPPPGQGAIYEQYF. Here the CDR3 DNA reads TGTGCCAGCAGCCCGCCGCCGGGACAGGGGGCGATCTACGAGCAGTACTTC.

The V gene is TRBV20-1, the J gene TRBJ1-1; no clear D gene. Trimming took 3 bases from V and 0 from J, leaving 8 bases between them. There are 13 residues in the CDR3. CDR1 DFQATT and CDR2 SNEGSKA come from the germline V gene (reference sequence). CDR3 amino acids: CSASGSMNTEAFF. CDR3 DNA sequence: TGCAGTGCTAGTGGCAGTATGAACACTGAAGCTTTCTTT.

The chain is built from TRBV6-5 and TRBJ1-4, with D possibly matching TRBD1 (6 bases). The V and J ends lost 6 bases and 3 bases respectively, with 14 bases between them. This CDR3 has 15 amino acids. The germline V gene encodes CDR1 MNHEY and CDR2 SVGAGI. The CDR3 region is CASRYRGGSNEKLFF. The CDR3 DNA is TGTGCCAGCAGGTACCGCGGGGGCTCTAATGAAAAACTGTTTTTT.

This chain joins TRBV5-1 and TRBJ1-2; the match to TRBD1 covers 7 bases. The germline gives CDR1 SGHRS, CDR2 YFSETQ. The CDR3 runs 13 residues. Trimming took 2 bases from V and 8 from J; bases not matched to a gene: 6. The CDR3 sequence: CASSLEGANGYTF. The CDR3 coding sequence is TGCGCCAGCAGCTTAGAGGGGGCGAACGGCTACACCTTC.

The chain recombines TRBV24-1 with TRBJ2-7; D gene uncertain. V was clipped by 0 bases and J by 4 bases, with 6 bases between them. This CDR3 spans 13 amino acids. The V gene's germline CDR1 is KGHDR and CDR2 SFDVKD. DNA of the CDR3: TGTGCCACCAGTGATTTGTTCGGGTACGAGCAGTACTTC. The encoded protein is CATSDLFGYEQYF.

V and J are TRBV12-3 or TRBV12-4 and TRBJ2-7, with D uncertain. This CDR3 is built from 13 residues. V lost 1 base and J 1 base, leaving 5 bases between the germline ends. The CDR3 nucleotides read TGTGCCAGCAGTTTAGGACCTTCCTACGAGCAGTACTTC. This codes for CASSLGPSYEQYF.

The chain has TRBV7-8 and TRBJ1-1; no clear D. The V and J ends lost 5 bases and 10 bases respectively, with 11 bases between them. CDR1 and CDR2 from the germline V gene are SGHVS and FQNEAQ. The CDR3 runs 11 residues. This chain's CDR3 is CASSPRTVAFF. DNA for the CDR3: TGTGCCAGCAGCCCCCGGACCGTAGCTTTCTTT.

This rearrangement joins TRBV28 to TRBJ2-7, with D tentatively TRBD1 (5 bases). This CDR3 has 14 amino acids. V was clipped by 2 bases and J by 9 bases, with 17 bases between them. Germline V gives CDR1 MDHEN, CDR2 SYDVKM. CDR3 in DNA: TGTGCCAGCAGTTTACCCGTCCAGGGCTCCGGGCAGTACTTC. Its protein product is CASSLPVQGSGQYF.

V gene TRBV18 combines with J gene TRBJ1-3, with a possible D match to TRBD1 (6 bases). Looked up from germline, CDR1 is KGHSH and CDR2 is LQKENI. V was pared by 5 bases and J by 4 bases, with 18 bases between. This CDR3 comprises 16 residues. As DNA, the CDR3 is TGTGCCAGCTCAGCCCCGATGGGGGCGCGAGGAAACACCATATATTTT. It yields the protein CASSAPMGARGNTIYF.

V and J are TRBV28 and TRBJ1-2; 7 nucleotides agree with TRBD1. The germline V gene encodes CDR1 MDHEN and CDR2 SYDVKM. V lost 6 bases to trimming and J lost 8 bases; unmatched junction nucleotides: 6. This CDR3 is 12 amino acids long. CDR3: CASRTGSDGYTF. Written as DNA, the CDR3 is TGTGCCAGCAGGACAGGGAGTGACGGCTACACCTTC.

The genes are TRBV12-3 or TRBV12-4 and TRBJ1-1, with D possibly matching TRBD1 (5 bases). Trimming left V 3 bases short and J 2 bases short, with 7 bases between. The CDR3 length is 13 residues. The CDR3 loop reads CASSFRENTEAFF. In DNA form, the CDR3 reads TGTGCCAGCAGTTTCAGGGAAAACACTGAAGCTTTCTTT.

This chain joins TRBV27 and TRBJ2-7, with no clear D. Trimming removed 8 bases at V and 5 bases at J, with 10 bases between. The CDR3 sequence is 11 residues long. The germline V gene encodes CDR1 MNHEY and CDR2 SMNVEV (reference sequence). In DNA, the CDR3 is TGTGCCAGCTACCGGGCCCACGAGCAGTACTTC. This encodes CASYRAHEQYF.

This rearrangement joins TRBV4-1 to TRBJ1-2; 7 bases line up with TRBD1. Germline-derived CDR1 and CDR2 are MGHRA and YSYEKL. The CDR3 spans 14 residues. Germline trimming cut 3 bases from V and 4 bases from J; bases unmatched to any gene: 5. The CDR3 spells CASSQTQGSYGYTF. CDR3 coding DNA: TGCGCCAGCAGCCAGACACAGGGGTCCTATGGCTACACCTTC.

The chain couples TRBV7-2 to TRBJ1-1, with D unresolved. With 6 bases removed from V and 5 bases from J, the gap between germline ends came to 19 bases. This CDR3 region has 15 residues. Germline assignment: CDR1 SGHTA and CDR2 FQGNSA. Written as DNA, the CDR3 is TGTGCCAGCAGGGAACGGAGAAGAACGGGGACTGAAGCTTTCTTT. It codes for CASRERRRTGTEAFF.

This chain connects TRBV2 to TRBJ2-1; TRBD2 matches at 8 bases. V trimming: 6 bases; J trimming: 6 bases; junction bases outside the gene matches: 7. The CDR3 runs to 14 residues. CDR1 SNHLY and CDR2 FYNNEI come from the germline V gene. This CDR3 reads CASRPGTRGNEQFF. The CDR3 region has the DNA TGTGCCAGCAGACCCGGGACTAGAGGCAATGAGCAGTTCTTC.

The V and J genes are TRBV27 and TRBJ1-5; the match to TRBD1 covers 7 bases. CDR1 and CDR2 (germline): MNHEY, SMNVEV (reference sequence). The CDR3 is 16 amino acids. V was pared by 5 bases and J by 0 bases, with 7 bases of the junction left unmatched. CDR3 nucleotides: TGTGCCAGCAGTCCCAGGGGGGGCTATAGCAATCAGCCCCAGCATTTT. This sequence encodes CASSPRGGYSNQPQHF.

The CDR3 DNA is TGTGCCAGCAGAAGCCCGGGACTAGAATCCGGGGAGCTGTTTTTT. Translating gives CASRSPGLESGELFF. V gene TRBV6-5 combines with J gene TRBJ2-2; TRBD2 aligns across 8 bases. Trimming removed 6 bases from V and 6 bases from J; junction bases left unmatched: 9. Germline values: CDR1 MNHEY, CDR2 SVGAGI. The CDR3 is 15 residues long.